A selection of T cell receptor beta chains follows, all from one sample in a study of neoadjuvant anti-PD-1 for oral cavity cancer. Profiled with immunoSEQ multiplex PCR; TCRdb holds only in-frame clones, not every one. The repertoire includes about 9,100 clones, around 60% of them detected once, and around 4.2% sits in the top ten. Source: PBMCs, taken after nivolumab (anti-PD-1) treatment. These receptors were collected from a person aged 35 to 85 with oral cavity squamous cell carcinoma. Both conserved end residues are part of each CDR3. A D gene is named only where the DNA matches it firmly. Not every row has a clone size; where given, it reads once, few, many or a size class.

clone_size: NA; j_call: TRBJ1-2; d_call: NA; v_call: TRBV19; cdr3_aa: CASSIRGADGYTF; cdr3_nt: TGTGCCAGTAGTATTCGGGGGGCGGATGGCTACACCTTC
clone_size: NA; j_call: TRBJ1-3; d_call: NA; v_call: TRBV4-1; cdr3_aa: CASSYGGISSGNTIYF; cdr3_nt: TGCGCCAGCAGCTATGGCGGCATATCCTCTGGAAACACCATATATTTT
clone_size: once; j_call: TRBJ1-6; d_call: TRBD1; v_call: TRBV7-9; cdr3_aa: CASRPTGAVNSPLHF; cdr3_nt: TGTGCCAGCAGACCGACAGGGGCGGTAAATTCACCCCTCCACTTT
clone_size: NA; j_call: TRBJ2-1; d_call: TRBD2; v_call: TRBV7-8; cdr3_aa: CASSHGTRVHNEQFF; cdr3_nt: TGTGCCAGCAGCCACGGGACTAGGGTCCACAATGAGCAGTTCTTC
clone_size: NA; j_call: TRBJ1-1; d_call: NA; v_call: TRBV5-8; cdr3_aa: CASSPELRLTEAFF; cdr3_nt: TGTGCCAGCAGCCCTGAATTGCGGCTCACTGAAGCTTTCTTT
clone_size: NA; j_call: TRBJ1-1; d_call: NA; v_call: TRBV7-3; cdr3_aa: CASSPGPITEAFF; cdr3_nt: TGTGCCAGCAGCCCAGGACCGATCACTGAAGCTTTCTTT
clone_size: NA; j_call: TRBJ2-7; d_call: NA; v_call: TRBV28; cdr3_aa: CASSLAGARDEQYF; cdr3_nt: TGTGCCAGCAGTTTGGCAGGGGCGAGAGATGAGCAGTACTTC
clone_size: NA; j_call: TRBJ2-1; d_call: TRBD2; v_call: TRBV2; cdr3_aa: CASRGGLAGGAGNEQFF; cdr3_nt: TGTGCCAGCAGGGGGGGACTAGCGGGAGGGGCCGGCAATGAGCAGTTCTTC
clone_size: NA; j_call: TRBJ2-1; d_call: NA; v_call: TRBV19; cdr3_aa: CASSISSGNSYNEQFF; cdr3_nt: TGTGCCAGTAGTATTTCCAGCGGCAACTCCTACAATGAGCAGTTCTTC
clone_size: NA; j_call: TRBJ2-3; d_call: NA; v_call: TRBV4-2; cdr3_aa: CASRGTKGTDTQYF; cdr3_nt: TGTGCCAGCAGGGGGACGAAGGGCACAGATACGCAGTATTTT
clone_size: NA; j_call: TRBJ1-1; d_call: TRBD1; v_call: TRBV6-1; cdr3_aa: CASRQVGQGAYEAFF; cdr3_nt: TGTGCCAGCAGGCAAGTTGGCCAGGGGGCTTATGAAGCTTTCTTT